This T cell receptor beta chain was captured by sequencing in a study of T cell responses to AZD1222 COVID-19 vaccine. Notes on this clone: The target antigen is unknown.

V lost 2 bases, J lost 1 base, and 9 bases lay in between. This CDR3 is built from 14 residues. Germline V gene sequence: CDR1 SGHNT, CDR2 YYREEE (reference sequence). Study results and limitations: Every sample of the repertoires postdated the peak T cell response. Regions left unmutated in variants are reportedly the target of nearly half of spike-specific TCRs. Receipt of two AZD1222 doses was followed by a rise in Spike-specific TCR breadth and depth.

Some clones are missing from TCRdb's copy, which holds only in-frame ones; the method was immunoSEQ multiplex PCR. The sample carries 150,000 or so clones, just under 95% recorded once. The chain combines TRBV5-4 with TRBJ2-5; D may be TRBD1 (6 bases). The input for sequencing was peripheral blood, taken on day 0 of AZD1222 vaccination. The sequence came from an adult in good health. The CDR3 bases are TGTGCCAGCAGCTTACAGGGCCCCCAAGAGACCCAGTACTTC. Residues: CASSLQGPQETQYF.